These 20 T cell receptor beta chains share one sample of origin, sequenced in a study of T cell changes during pregnancy in multiple sclerosis. Profiled with immunoSEQ multiplex PCR; TCRdb holds only in-frame clones, not every one. The sample includes approximately 130,000 clones, 90% to 96% of them seen just once. Source: peripheral blood, taken after pregnancy. Every receptor here comes from a female donor with multiple sclerosis, enrolled in a pregnancy study.

The gene calls are TRBV28 and TRBJ2-4; 8 bases are shared with TRBD1. CDR1 and CDR2 from the germline V gene are MDHEN and SYDVKM. The CDR3 totals 15 residues. Losses at the gene ends were 5 bases for V and 7 bases for J; bases not matched to a gene: 10. The CDR3 DNA reads as TGTGCCAGCAGTCTCACGAGGACAGGGAGGAACATTCAGTACTTC. This translates into CASSLTRTGRNIQYF.

This chain's CDR3 is CAWSEAGNGYTF. The DNA of the CDR3 is TGTGCCTGGAGTGAGGCAGGGAATGGCTACACCTTC. The chain carries TRBV30 and TRBJ1-2, with D maybe TRBD1 (5 bases). Germline CDR1 GTSNPN, CDR2 SVGIG (reference sequence). The V end lost 1 base, the J end lost 6 bases, and 9 bases lay between the germline ends. The CDR3 is 12 amino acids.

The rearrangement uses TRBV11-3 and TRBJ2-1; 7 positions match TRBD2. The ends lost 4 bases at V and 10 bases at J; junction bases unmatched: 1. The CDR3 loop spans 11 amino acids. Germline V gene lookup returns CDR1 SGHNT and CDR2 YENEEA. The CDR3 sequence is CASSSGLEQFF. CDR3 DNA sequence: TGTGCCAGCAGCTCGGGACTAGAGCAGTTCTTC. The full variable domain, with the rest looked up from reference TRBV11-3 and TRBJ2-1, is EAGVVQSPRYKIIEKKQPVAFWCNPISGHNTLYWYLQNLGQGPELLIRYENEEAVDDSQLPKDRFSAERLKGVDSTLKIQPAELGDSAVYLCASSSGLEQFFGPGTRLTVL.

The V call is TRBV7-9, the J call TRBJ1-2, with a possible D match to TRBD1 (5 bases). CDR3 length: 17 amino acids. From germline, CDR1 is SEHNR and CDR2 FQNEAQ (reference sequence). Trimming cost V 4 bases and J 2 bases, with 20 bases left between them. CDR3 region: CASSSVGEDFRNYGYTF. In DNA, the CDR3 is TGTGCCAGCAGCTCCGTGGGGGAGGACTTTCGCAACTATGGCTACACCTTC.

The J gene is TRBJ2-3, the V gene TRBV7-8, with D possibly being TRBD2 (5 bases). CDR1 SGHVS and CDR2 FQNEAQ come from the germline V gene. The CDR3 is 17 residues long. V shed 4 bases and J shed 2 bases, with 19 bases lying between them. For the CDR3, the DNA is TGTGCCAGCAGCTCCCCGCGAGGGCGGAGCTACACAGATACGCAGTATTTT. This codes for CASSSPRGRSYTDTQYF.

The gene calls are TRBV28 and TRBJ1-2; D is unresolved. CDR1 and CDR2 from the germline V gene are MDHEN and SYDVKM. The CDR3 covers 14 residues. V was cut by 3 bases and J by 5 bases, with 13 bases left in between. CDR3 in DNA: TGTGCCAGCAGTTTCACTGCAGCGGGTTATGGCTACACCTTC. Its translation: CASSFTAAGYGYTF.

This sequence joins TRBV10-3 and TRBJ2-1; TRBD2 agrees at 9 bases. This CDR3 spans 14 amino acids. The germline gives CDR1 ENHRY, CDR2 SYGVKD. Losses at the gene ends were 2 bases for V and 8 bases for J; bases not matched to a gene: 4. This CDR3 is CAISEGGRADEQFF. In DNA form, the CDR3 reads TGTGCCATCAGTGAGGGCGGGAGGGCCGATGAGCAGTTCTTC.

The chain combines TRBV25-1 with TRBJ2-5; 9 bases agree with TRBD1. This CDR3 is 15 amino acids long. Trimming cost V 4 bases and J 1 base; bases outside gene matches: 4. Germline values: CDR1 MGHDK, CDR2 SYGVNS. CDR3 in amino acids: CASSGQDRGQETQYF. The CDR3 DNA sequence: TGTGCCAGCAGTGGACAGGACAGGGGCCAAGAGACCCAGTACTTC.

V gene TRBV4-2 combines with J gene TRBJ1-5, with D hard to call. The CDR3 is 13 amino acids. CDR1 and CDR2 (germline): LGHNA, YNFKEQ. Trimming removed 2 bases from V and 7 bases from J, with 9 bases in between. CDR3 amino acids: CASSQPTVQPQHF. CDR3 coding DNA: TGTGCCAGCAGCCAACCCACGGTCCAGCCCCAGCATTTT.

V is TRBV2 and J is TRBJ1-1, with D perhaps matching TRBD1 (5 bases). Per germline, CDR1 SNHLY and CDR2 FYNNEI. V was clipped by 4 bases and J by 0 bases, with 6 bases between them. The CDR3 consists of 13 residues. The DNA of the CDR3 is TGTGCCAGCAGTGGACAGTTGAACACTGAAGCTTTCTTT. Translated: CASSGQLNTEAFF.

The chain joins TRBV4-1 to TRBJ2-3, with D possibly matching TRBD2 (7 bases). V was cut by 0 bases and J by 1 base, with 17 bases left in between. Germline CDR1 reads MGHRA; CDR2 reads YSYEKL. This CDR3 spans 18 amino acids. DNA of the CDR3: TGCGCCAGCAGCCAAGAAGGGGGTAGGGCGGGAGGCACAGATACGCAGTATTTT. Translated, it gives CASSQEGGRAGGTDTQYF.

This rearrangement joins TRBV29-1 to TRBJ2-1; 10 nucleotides align to TRBD2. Germline V CDR1 and CDR2: SQVTM, ANQGSEA. V was clipped by 5 bases and J by 8 bases; unmatched bases: 6. CDR3 length: 13 residues. CDR3 region: CSVSGRARDEQFF. CDR3 DNA: TGCAGCGTTAGCGGGAGGGCCCGAGATGAGCAGTTCTTC.

The CDR3 loop is CASSVDLADYNEQFF. The CDR3 DNA reads TGTGCCAGCAGCGTAGACCTAGCGGACTACAATGAGCAGTTCTTC. The V and J genes are TRBV9 and TRBJ2-1, with 7 bases lining up with TRBD2. CDR3 size: 15 residues. V shed 0 bases, J shed 3 bases, and the junction held 3 bases outside the gene matches. CDR1 is SGDLS, CDR2 YYNGEE, per germline.

The chain links TRBV2 to TRBJ2-3; perhaps TRBD2 as D (5 bases). V gave up 3 bases and J gave up 1 base, with 11 bases separating them. Germline CDR1 SNHLY, CDR2 FYNNEI. This CDR3 is built from 15 residues. CDR3 in amino acids: CASSESGLGTDTQYF. CDR3 sequence (DNA): TGTGCCAGCAGTGAGAGCGGTTTGGGCACAGATACGCAGTATTTT.

The V and J genes are TRBV5-4 and TRBJ1-4; no firm D call. Germline CDR1 is SGHNT and CDR2 is YYREEE (reference sequence). CDR3 length: 13 amino acids. V lost 1 base and J lost 5, with 6 bases in between. CDR3 in amino acids: CASSLPQNEKLFF. In nucleotides, the CDR3 is TGTGCCAGCAGCTTGCCCCAGAATGAAAAACTGTTTTTT.

The chain links TRBV5-6 to TRBJ2-3; a possible D gene is TRBD1 (6 bases). Germline loops: CDR1 SGHDT, CDR2 YYEEEE. The CDR3 runs 15 residues. Trimming removed 1 base from V and 0 bases from J, with 9 bases in between. In DNA form, the CDR3 reads TGTGCCAGCAGCTTGTACAGGGACAGCACAGATACGCAGTATTTT. Translated: CASSLYRDSTDTQYF.

The sample holds a few counts of this clone. V and J are TRBV6-4 and TRBJ2-6; 7 bases map to TRBD2. This CDR3 contains 17 residues. V lost 0 bases to trimming and J lost 2 bases; unmatched junction nucleotides: 4. Germline V gene sequence: CDR1 MRHNA, CDR2 SNTAGT. CDR3 DNA sequence: TGTGCCAGCAGTGACTCGGGGGGAGGGACTGGGGCCAACGTCCTGACTTTC. As protein: CASSDSGGGTGANVLTF.

This chain connects TRBV7-6 to TRBJ2-5; a possible D gene is TRBD1 (6 bases). This CDR3 contains 16 residues. V lost 0 bases and J 5 bases, leaving 16 bases between the germline ends. Germline V gene data show CDR1 as SGHVS and CDR2 as FNYEAQ. DNA of the CDR3: TGTGCCAGCAGCTTAGCGCTAAGCAGGGGATTCGAGACCCAGTACTTC. Protein product: CASSLALSRGFETQYF.

This sequence joins TRBV7-9 and TRBJ2-3; 8 nucleotides agree with TRBD2. The CDR3 runs 16 residues. CDR1 SEHNR and CDR2 FQNEAQ come from the germline V gene (reference sequence). V shed 1 base and J 1 base; nucleotides not matched to a gene: 4. The CDR3 nucleotides read TGTGCCAGCAGCTTAGGCGGGGGGAGAGGCACAGATACGCAGTATTTT. It yields the protein CASSLGGGRGTDTQYF.

The chain recombines TRBV5-8 with TRBJ2-3; no definite D call. The germline V gene has CDR1 SGHTS and CDR2 YDEGEE. Trimming removed 2 bases at V and 2 bases at J, with 9 bases between. The CDR3 has 14 residues. The DNA of the CDR3 is TGTGCCAGCAGCTTATTACAGAACACAGATACGCAGTATTTT. Translating it yields CASSLLQNTDTQYF.